The 5 T cell receptor beta chains given below trace back to one sample, sequenced in a study of identical twins. Each CDR3 protein gets one entry after TCRdb re-called the 5' RACE reads with MiXCR. The table has approximately 550,000 distinct CDR3 sequences, around 22% seen once. These sequences were also reported in another study, on yellow fever vaccine responses in identical twins.

The sample taken for sequencing was CD4+ T cells sorted from blood. Source of these receptors: a woman aged 18-35 years in good health.

CDR3: CASSYMGAYTGELFF. The CDR3 DNA reads as TGTGCCAGCAGTTATATGGGGGCCTATACCGGGGAGCTGTTTTTT. This chain uses TRBV6-5 with TRBJ2-2; possibly TRBD1 for D (6 bases). Germline-derived CDR1 and CDR2 are MNHEY and SVGAGI. Trimming removed 3 bases at V and 5 bases at J, with 13 bases between. CDR3 length: 15 residues.

The J gene is TRBJ2-6, the V gene TRBV10-3; D possibly corresponds to TRBD1 (5 bases). The CDR3 covers 16 residues. CDR1 ENHRY and CDR2 SYGVKD come from the germline V gene. V shed 3 bases and J shed 3 bases, with 12 bases lying between them. CDR3 loop: CAISDPGQGGANVLTF. CDR3 DNA: TGTGCCATCAGTGACCCTGGGCAGGGTGGGGCCAACGTCCTGACTTTC.

In this sample, this clonotype turned up a few times. V usage is TRBV25-1 and J usage is TRBJ2-1; no definite D call. The CDR3 length is 12 residues. V lost 3 bases, J lost 11 bases, and 11 bases lay in between. CDR1 and CDR2 (germline): MGHDK, SYGVNS. Here the CDR3 DNA reads TGTGCCAGCAGTGAGCCCTCGGGCAAGCAGTTCTTC. As protein: CASSEPSGKQFF.

This clonotype appeared a few times. The V call is TRBV11-2, the J call TRBJ2-3; 11 bases fit TRBD1. V dropped 5 bases and J dropped 2; count of bases not matched to a gene: 6. The CDR3 totals 16 residues. CDR1 SGHAT and CDR2 FQNNGV come from the germline V gene. CDR3 nucleotides: TGTGCCAGCAGCCAAGTAGGACAGGGGGCCACAGATACGCAGTATTTT. Translated: CASSQVGQGATDTQYF.

This clonotype has a handful of counts. V and J are TRBV10-2 and TRBJ2-1; 7 bases fit TRBD2. The CDR3 covers 16 residues. V shed 5 bases and J 2 bases; nucleotides not matched to a gene: 9. Germline loops: CDR1 WSHSY, CDR2 SAAADI. CDR3 DNA: TGCGCCAGCAGTCGAGCCTGGGGAGGGGCCTACAATGAGCAGTTCTTC. It yields the protein CASSRAWGGAYNEQFF.